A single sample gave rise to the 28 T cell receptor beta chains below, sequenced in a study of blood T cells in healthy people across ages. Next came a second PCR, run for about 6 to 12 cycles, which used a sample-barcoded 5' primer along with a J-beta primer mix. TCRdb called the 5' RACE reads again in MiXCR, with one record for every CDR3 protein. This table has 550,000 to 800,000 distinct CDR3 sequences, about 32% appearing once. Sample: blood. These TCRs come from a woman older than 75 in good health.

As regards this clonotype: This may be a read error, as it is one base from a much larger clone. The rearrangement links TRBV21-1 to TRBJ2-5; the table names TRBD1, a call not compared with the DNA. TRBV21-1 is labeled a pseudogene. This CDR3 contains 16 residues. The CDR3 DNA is TGTGCCAGCAGCAGGCCGTTCGGGGACAGGGTCTGCGAGCAGGACTTC. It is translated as CASSRPFGDRVCEQDF.

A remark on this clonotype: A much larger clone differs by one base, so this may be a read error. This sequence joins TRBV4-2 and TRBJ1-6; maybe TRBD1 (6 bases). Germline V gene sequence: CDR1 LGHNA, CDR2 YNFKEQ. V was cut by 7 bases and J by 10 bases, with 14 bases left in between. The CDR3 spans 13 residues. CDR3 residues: CASNPGQKSPLHF. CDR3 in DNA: TGTGCCAGCAACCCGGGACAAAAATCACCCCTCCACTTT.

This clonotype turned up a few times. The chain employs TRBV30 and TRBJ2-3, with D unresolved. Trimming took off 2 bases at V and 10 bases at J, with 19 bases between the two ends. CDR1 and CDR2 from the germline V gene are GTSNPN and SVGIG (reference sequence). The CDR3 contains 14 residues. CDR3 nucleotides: TGTGCCTGGAGTCCGAGAAACGCCTTACTCGCGCAGTATTTT. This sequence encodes CAWSPRNALLAQYF.

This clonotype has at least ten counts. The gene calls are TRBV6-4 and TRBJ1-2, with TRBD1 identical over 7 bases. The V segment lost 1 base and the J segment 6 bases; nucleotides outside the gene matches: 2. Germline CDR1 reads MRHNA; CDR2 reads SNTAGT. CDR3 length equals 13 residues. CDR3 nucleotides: TGTGCCAGCAGTGACTTACAGGGGCATGGCTACACCTTC. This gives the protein CASSDLQGHGYTF.

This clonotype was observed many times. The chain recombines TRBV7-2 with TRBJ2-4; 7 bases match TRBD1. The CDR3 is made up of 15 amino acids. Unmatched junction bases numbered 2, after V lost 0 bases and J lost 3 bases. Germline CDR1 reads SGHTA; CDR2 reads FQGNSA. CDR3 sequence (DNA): TGTGCCAGCAGCTTAGCAGGGGGCGTCAAAAACATTCAGTACTTC. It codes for CASSLAGGVKNIQYF.

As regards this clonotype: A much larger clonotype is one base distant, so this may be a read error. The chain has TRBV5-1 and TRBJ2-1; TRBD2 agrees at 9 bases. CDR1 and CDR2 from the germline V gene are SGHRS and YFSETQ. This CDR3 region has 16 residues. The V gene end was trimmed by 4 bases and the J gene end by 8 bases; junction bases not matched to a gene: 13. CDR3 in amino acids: CASSMAPSGAGDEQFF. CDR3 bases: TGCGCCAGCAGCATGGCCCCTAGCGGGGCAGGCGATGAGCAGTTCTTC.

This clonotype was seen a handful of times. The CDR3 loop is CAWTTHSGNQPQHF. The CDR3 DNA follows: TGTGCCTGGACCACCCATAGTGGGAATCAGCCCCAGCATTTT. The rearrangement joins TRBV30 to TRBJ1-5, with D unclear. The germline V gene has CDR1 GTSNPN and CDR2 SVGIG (reference sequence). The CDR3 contains 14 residues. Trimming pared 4 bases from V and 4 bases from J, leaving 14 bases between.

The CDR3 region has the DNA TGTGCCTGGAGCCCTCAATCAACTAATGAAAAACTGTTTTTT. Its protein is CAWSPQSTNEKLFF. This chain joins TRBV30 and TRBJ1-4; D remains unclear. The germline gives CDR1 GTSNPN, CDR2 SVGIG (reference sequence). Trimming stripped 3 bases from V and 0 bases from J, with 8 bases between. The CDR3 length is 14 residues.

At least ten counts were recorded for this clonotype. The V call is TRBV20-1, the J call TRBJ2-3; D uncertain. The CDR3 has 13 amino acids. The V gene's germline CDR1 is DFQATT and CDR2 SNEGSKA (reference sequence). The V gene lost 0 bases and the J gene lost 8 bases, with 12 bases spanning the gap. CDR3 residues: CSARDHEKPTQYF. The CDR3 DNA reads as TGCAGTGCTAGAGATCACGAGAAACCTACGCAGTATTTT.

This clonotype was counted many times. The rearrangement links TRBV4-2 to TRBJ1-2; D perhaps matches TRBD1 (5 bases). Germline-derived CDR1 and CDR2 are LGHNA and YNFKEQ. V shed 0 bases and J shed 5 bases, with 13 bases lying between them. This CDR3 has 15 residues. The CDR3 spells CASSQDTDRRYGYTF. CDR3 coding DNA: TGTGCCAGCAGCCAAGATACCGACAGAAGATATGGCTACACCTTC.

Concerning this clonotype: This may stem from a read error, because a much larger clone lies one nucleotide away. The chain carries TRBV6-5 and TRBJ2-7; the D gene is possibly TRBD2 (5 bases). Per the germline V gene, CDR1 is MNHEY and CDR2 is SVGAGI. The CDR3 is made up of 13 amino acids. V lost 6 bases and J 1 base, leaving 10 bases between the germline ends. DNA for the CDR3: TGTGCCAGCAGGTACCGGGAATCCTACGAGCAGTACTTC. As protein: CASRYRESYEQYF.

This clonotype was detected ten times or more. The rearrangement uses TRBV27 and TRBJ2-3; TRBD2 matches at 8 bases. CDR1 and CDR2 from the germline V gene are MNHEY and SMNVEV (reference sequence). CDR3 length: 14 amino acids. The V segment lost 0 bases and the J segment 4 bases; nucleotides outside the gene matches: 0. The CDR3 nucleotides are TGTGCCAGCAGTTTATCGGGACTAGCAGATACGCAGTATTTT. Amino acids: CASSLSGLADTQYF.

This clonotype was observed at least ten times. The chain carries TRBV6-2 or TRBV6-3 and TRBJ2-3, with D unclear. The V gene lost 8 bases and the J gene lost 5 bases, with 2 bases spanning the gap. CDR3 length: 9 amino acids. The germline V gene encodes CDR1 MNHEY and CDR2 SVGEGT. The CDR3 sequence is CASGDTQYF. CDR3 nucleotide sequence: TGTGCCAGCGGAGATACGCAGTATTTT.

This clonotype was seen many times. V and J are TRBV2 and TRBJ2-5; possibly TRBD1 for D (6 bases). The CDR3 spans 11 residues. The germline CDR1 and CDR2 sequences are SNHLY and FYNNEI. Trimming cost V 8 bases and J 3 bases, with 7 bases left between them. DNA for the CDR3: TGTGCCAGCGGACAGAAAGAGACCCAGTACTTC. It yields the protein CASGQKETQYF. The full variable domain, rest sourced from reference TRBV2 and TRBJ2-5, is EPEVTQTPSHQVTQMGQEVILRCVPISNHLYFYWYRQILGQKVEFLVSFYNNEISEKSEIFDDQFSVERPDGSNFTLKIRSTKLEDSAMYFCASGQKETQYFGPGTRLLVL.

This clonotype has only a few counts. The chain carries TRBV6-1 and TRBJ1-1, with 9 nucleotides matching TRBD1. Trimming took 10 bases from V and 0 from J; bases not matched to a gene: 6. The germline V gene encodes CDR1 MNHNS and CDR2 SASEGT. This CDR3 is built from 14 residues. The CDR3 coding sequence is TGTGCCATCGTGACAGGGGGAATGAACACTGAAGCTTTCTTT. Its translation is CAIVTGGMNTEAFF.

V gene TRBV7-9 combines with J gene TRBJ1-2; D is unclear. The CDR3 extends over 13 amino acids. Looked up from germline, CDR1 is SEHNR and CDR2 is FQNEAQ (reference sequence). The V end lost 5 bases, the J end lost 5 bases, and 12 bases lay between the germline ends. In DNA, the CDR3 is TGTGCCAGCAGCCAGCCGGCCGGTTATGGCTACACCTTC. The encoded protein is CASSQPAGYGYTF.

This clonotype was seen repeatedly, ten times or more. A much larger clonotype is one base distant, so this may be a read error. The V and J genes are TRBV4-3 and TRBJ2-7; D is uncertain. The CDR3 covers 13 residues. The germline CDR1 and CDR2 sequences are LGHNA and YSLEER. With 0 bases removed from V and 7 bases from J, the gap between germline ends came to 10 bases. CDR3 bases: TGCGCCAGCAGCCAAGATATAACCGGTGAGCAGTACTTC. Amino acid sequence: CASSQDITGEQYF.

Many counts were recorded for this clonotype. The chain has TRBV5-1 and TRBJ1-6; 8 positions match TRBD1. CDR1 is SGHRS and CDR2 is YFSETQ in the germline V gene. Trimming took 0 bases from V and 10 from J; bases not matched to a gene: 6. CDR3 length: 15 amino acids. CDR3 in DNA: TGCGCCAGCAGCTTGGCCAGGGGGCAGGGATCACCCCTCCACTTT. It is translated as CASSLARGQGSPLHF.

The CDR3 DNA reads as TGCGCCAGCAGCCAAGAATGGGGGGGAGCCTATGGCTACACCTTC. Its protein product is CASSQEWGGAYGYTF. This chain joins TRBV4-1 and TRBJ1-2, with D maybe TRBD1 (5 bases). V was clipped by 0 bases and J by 4 bases, with 12 bases between them. The germline CDR1 and CDR2 sequences are MGHRA and YSYEKL. The CDR3 runs 15 residues.

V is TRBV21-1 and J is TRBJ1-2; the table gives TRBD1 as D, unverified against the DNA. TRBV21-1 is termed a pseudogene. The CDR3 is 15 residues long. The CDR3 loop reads CASSKGGTAAYGYTF. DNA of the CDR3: TGTGCCAGCAGCAAAGGGGGGACAGCCGCCTATGGCTACACCTTC.

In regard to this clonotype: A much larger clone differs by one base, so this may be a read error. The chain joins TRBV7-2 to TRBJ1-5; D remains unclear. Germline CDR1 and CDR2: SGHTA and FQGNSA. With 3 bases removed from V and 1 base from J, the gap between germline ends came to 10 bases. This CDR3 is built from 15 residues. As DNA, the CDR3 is TGTGCCAGCAGCTTGTACGGGAAGAGCAATCAGCCCCAGCATTTT. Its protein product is CASSLYGKSNQPQHF.

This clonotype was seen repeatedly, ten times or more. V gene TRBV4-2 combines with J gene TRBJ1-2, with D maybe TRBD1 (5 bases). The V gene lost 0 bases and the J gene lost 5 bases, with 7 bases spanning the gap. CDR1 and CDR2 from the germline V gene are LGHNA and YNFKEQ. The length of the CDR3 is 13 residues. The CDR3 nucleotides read TGTGCCAGCAGCCAAGAGGGGGGTTATGGCTACACCTTC. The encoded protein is CASSQEGGYGYTF.

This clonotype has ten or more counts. In DNA form, the CDR3 reads TGTGCCAGCAGCGTAGCCCCGGAGGCGCATTACGAGCAGTACTTC. Protein: CASSVAPEAHYEQYF. The V call is TRBV9, the J call TRBJ2-7; the D gene is possibly TRBD2 (5 bases). Looked up from germline, CDR1 is SGDLS and CDR2 is YYNGEE. The CDR3 runs 15 residues. Trimming cost V 0 bases and J 4 bases, with 14 bases left between them.

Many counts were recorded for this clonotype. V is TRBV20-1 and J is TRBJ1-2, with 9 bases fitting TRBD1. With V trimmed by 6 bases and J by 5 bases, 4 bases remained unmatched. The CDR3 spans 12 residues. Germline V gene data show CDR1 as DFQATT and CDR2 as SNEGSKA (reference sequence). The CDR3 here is CSAGDREYGYTF. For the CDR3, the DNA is TGCAGTGCGGGGGACAGGGAGTATGGCTACACCTTC.

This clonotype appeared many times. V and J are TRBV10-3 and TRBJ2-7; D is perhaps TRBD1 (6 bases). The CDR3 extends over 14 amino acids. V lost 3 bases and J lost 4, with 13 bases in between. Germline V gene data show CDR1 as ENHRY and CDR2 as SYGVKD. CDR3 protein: CAISDLGQSYEQYF. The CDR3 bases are TGTGCCATCAGTGATCTGGGACAATCATACGAGCAGTACTTC.

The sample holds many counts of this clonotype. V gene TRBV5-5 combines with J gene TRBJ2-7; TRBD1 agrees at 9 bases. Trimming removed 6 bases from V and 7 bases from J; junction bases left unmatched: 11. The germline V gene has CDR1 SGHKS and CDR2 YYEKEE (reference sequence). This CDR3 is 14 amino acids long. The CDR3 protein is CASTYRGPMGEQYF. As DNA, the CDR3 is TGTGCCAGCACCTACAGGGGGCCGATGGGGGAGCAGTACTTC.

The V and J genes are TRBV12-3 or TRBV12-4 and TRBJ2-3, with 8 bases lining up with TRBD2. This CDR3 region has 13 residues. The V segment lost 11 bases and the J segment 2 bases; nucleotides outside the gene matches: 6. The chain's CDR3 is CASGGGFTDTQYF. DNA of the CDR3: TGTGCCTCGGGCGGGGGGTTCACAGATACGCAGTATTTT.

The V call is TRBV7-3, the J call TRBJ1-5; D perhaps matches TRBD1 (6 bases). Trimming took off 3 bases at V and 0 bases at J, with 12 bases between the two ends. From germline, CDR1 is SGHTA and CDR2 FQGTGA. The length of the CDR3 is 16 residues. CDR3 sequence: CASSFLDSYSNQPQHF. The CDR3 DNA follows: TGTGCCAGCAGCTTCCTGGACAGTTATAGCAATCAGCCCCAGCATTTT.